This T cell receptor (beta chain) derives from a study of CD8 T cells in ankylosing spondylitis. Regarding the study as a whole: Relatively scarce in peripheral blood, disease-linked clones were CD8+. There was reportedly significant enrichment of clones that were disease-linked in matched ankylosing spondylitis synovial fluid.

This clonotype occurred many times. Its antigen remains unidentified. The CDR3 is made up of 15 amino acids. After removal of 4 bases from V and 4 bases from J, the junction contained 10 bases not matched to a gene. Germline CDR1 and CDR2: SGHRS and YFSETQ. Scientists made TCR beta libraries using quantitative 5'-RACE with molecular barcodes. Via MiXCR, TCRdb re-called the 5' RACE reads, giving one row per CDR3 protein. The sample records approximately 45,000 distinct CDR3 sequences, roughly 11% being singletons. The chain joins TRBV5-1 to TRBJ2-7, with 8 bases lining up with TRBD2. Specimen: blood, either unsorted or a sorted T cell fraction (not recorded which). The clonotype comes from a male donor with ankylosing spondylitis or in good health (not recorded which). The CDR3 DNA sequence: TGCGCCAGCAGCGATCAACGGGGGGGCATGTACGAGCAGTACTTC. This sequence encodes CASSDQRGGMYEQYF.